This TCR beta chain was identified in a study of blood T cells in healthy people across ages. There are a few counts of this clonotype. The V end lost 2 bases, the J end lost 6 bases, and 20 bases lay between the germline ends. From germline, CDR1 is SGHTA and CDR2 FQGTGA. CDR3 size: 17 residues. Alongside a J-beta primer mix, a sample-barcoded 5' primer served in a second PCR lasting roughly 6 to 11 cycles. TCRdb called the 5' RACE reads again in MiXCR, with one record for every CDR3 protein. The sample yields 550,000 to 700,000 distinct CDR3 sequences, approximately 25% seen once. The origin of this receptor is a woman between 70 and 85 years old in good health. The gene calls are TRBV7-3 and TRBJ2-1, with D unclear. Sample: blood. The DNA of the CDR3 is TGTGCCAGCAGCTTAGGAAAGCCGAGTCATCTCGGCAATGAGCAGTTCTTC. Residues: CASSLGKPSHLGNEQFF.